The following is a T cell receptor (beta chain) sequence with its context. The specificity of this receptor is unknown. It has no much larger one-base neighbor in the sample; base qualities were not kept. Per the germline V gene, SQVTM is the CDR1 and ANQGSEA is the CDR2. CDR3 length: 11 amino acids, cysteine to phenylalanine. The CDR3 DNA has 33 bases and is translated from base 1. Trimming costs V 4 bases and J 8 bases, and their ends lie 11 bases apart. The source of the sample is a study of blood T cell repertoires in COVID-19 (dated by TCRdb to 2019 to 2021). Some background on the complete study: Collaborator samples came from the United States, Italy and Spain and covered acute and convalescent phases of COVID-19. A freely available public database, intended as a resource for researchers studying the immune response to SARS-CoV-2, is where the repertoires were released. The samples were drawn from two sources: the first 160 participants of the ongoing ImmuneRACE study, and 1,254 subjects contributed by 6 global collaborators. Subjects who had been exposed to COVID-19, were actively infected with it, or had recovered from it provided the deeply sampled blood TCRbeta repertoires that made up the dataset. The material from the prospective study consisted of cDNA or gDNA derived from T cells, B-cell-depleted T cells, or PBMCs. Where HLA class I and class II types were available, the types were taken from metadata supplied by the sample provider, not from assay-based typing. The sample metadata nearly always contained a de-identified subject ID, COVID-19 status, age in years and sex. The investigation overall reported the following: Clinical and demographic metadata were provided uncurated, with the amount varying by source and participant.

Whole blood was collected in K2EDTA tubes by collaborating institutions according to the institutions' own protocols. For TCRbeta analysis, collaborators shipped samples in one of three forms: frozen whole blood, isolated PBMCs, or DNA extracted from either of those sample types. TCRbeta CDR3 regions were amplified from genomic DNA using the immunoSEQ Assay, a bias-controlled multiplex PCR. The study's own analysis went as follows. Nucleated cell counts per sample were estimated from amplification of reference gene primers within the assay. To quantify the absolute abundance of each unique TCRbeta CDR3 rearrangement, sequence reads were collapsed and filtered. For each sample, productive Simpson clonality was calculated as the square root of Simpson's diversity index over productive rearrangements. Not all clones reach the TCRdb copy of this immuneACCESS table, which keeps in-frame sequences only. Checked studies attribute under half of the gap to unresolved V genes and leave the rest unexplained. The D gene and trimming were derived from the DNA, and the V and J assignments and clone size from that table. Across this sample there are roughly 240,000 clones, with 85% to 90% seen only once. The top ten clonotypes cover about 3.5% of the sample.

This receptor chain uses TRBV29-1 and TRBJ1-2, with the D gene too uncertain to name. The sequence was collected from a man aged 18 to 35 with active or convalescent COVID-19. The sample consisted of peripheral blood. The CDR3 is CSVGGQEGYTF. The DNA reads TGCAGCGTTGGCGGGCAAGAGGGCTACACCTTC.